A selection of T cell receptor beta chains follows, all from one sample in a study of CD4 T cells in relation to SARS-CoV-2 and coronaviruses. Their antigen targets remain unknown. Data came from immunoSEQ multiplex PCR; TCRdb stores just in-frame clones and leaves some out. The sample holds approximately 20,000 clones, just over 75% seen once. Sample: CD4+ T cells from PBMCs, cultured in vitro. These receptors originate from a human donor in good health. Both conserved end residues are part of each CDR3. The order of the fields is J gene, clone size, D gene, V gene, CDR3 DNA, CDR3 protein. A D gene is named only where the DNA matches it firmly. Expanded clones get a size class; other rows say once, few or many, or leave the size out.

TRBJ1-1,.,.,TRBV7-2,TGTGCCAGCAGCTTTTTGGGTATGAACACTGAAGCTTTCTTT,CASSFLGMNTEAFF
TRBJ2-7,.,.,TRBV7-2,TGTGCCAGCAGTGAAACGCCGGGCGCGAGCAACCAGTACTTC,CASSETPGASNQYF
TRBJ2-5,once,.,TRBV12-3/TRBV12-4,TGTGCCAGCAGTTTAGCAGGGGGAGAGACCCAGTACTTC,CASSLAGGETQYF
TRBJ2-7,.,.,TRBV14,TGTGCCAGCAGCCAGTCCTACGAGCAGTACTTC,CASSQSYEQYF
TRBJ1-1,.,.,TRBV11-2,TGTGCCAGCAGCCTAGACAGGAACACTGAAGCTTTCTTT,CASSLDRNTEAFF
TRBJ2-1,.,.,TRBV5-6,TGTGCCAGCAGTACTTGGCAGGGCCCAATCCCCTTGTTAGTGAATGAGCAGTTCTTC,CASSTWQGPIPLLVNEQFF
TRBJ2-2,.,.,TRBV9,TGTGCCAGCAGCGTTCTAGCTTCGAACACCGGGGAGCTGTTTTTT,CASSVLASNTGELFF
TRBJ2-7,once,.,TRBV19,TGTGCCAGTAGTCCCCACAGGTTGGCCTACGAGCAGTACTTC,CASSPHRLAYEQYF
TRBJ1-1,.,.,TRBV9,TGTGCCAGCAGCCCCCTGACGGGGAACACTGAAGCTTTCTTT,CASSPLTGNTEAFF
TRBJ2-2,few,.,TRBV4-2,TGTGCCAGCAGCCAAGATTCCGGGGCGAACACCGGGGAGCTGTTTTTT,CASSQDSGANTGELFF
TRBJ1-1,.,.,TRBV7-9,TGTGCCAGCAGCTTATGGGCTGAAGCTTTCTTT,CASSLWAEAFF
TRBJ2-3,.,TRBD2,TRBV2,TGTGCCAGCAGCGGGGGACTAAGGACAGATACGCAGTATTTT,CASSGGLRTDTQYF
TRBJ2-3,.,.,TRBV5-1,TGCGCCAGCAGTCAAATCTCAGGGGTGGGCACAGATACGCAGTATTTT,CASSQISGVGTDTQYF
TRBJ1-2,.,TRBD1,TRBV13,TGTGCCAGCAGCCACGGACAGGGCGACTATGGCTACACCTTC,CASSHGQGDYGYTF
TRBJ1-3,.,.,TRBV18,TGTGCCAGCTCACAAAGACAGGATCTCTCTGGAAACACCATATATTTT,CASSQRQDLSGNTIYF
TRBJ1-3,.,.,TRBV2,TGTGCCAGCAGTACTCACAGGCTGAGCTCTGGAAACACCATATATTTT,CASSTHRLSSGNTIYF
TRBJ1-1,.,.,TRBV2,TGTGCCAGCAGTGAAGGATCTTGGGGGGCGGCTTTCTTT,CASSEGSWGAAFF
TRBJ1-5,.,.,TRBV7-2,TGTGCCAGCAGCTTAGGAGGGCTTCAGCCCCAGCATTTT,CASSLGGLQPQHF
TRBJ2-3,.,.,TRBV4-2,TGTGCCAGCAGCCAAGAAAGGTCGGGCCTTTGGGGCACAGATACGCAGTATTTT,CASSQERSGLWGTDTQYF
TRBJ2-7,.,.,TRBV18,TGTGCCAGCTCACCCCCCACAGCCGAGCAGTACTTC,CASSPPTAEQYF
TRBJ1-3,.,TRBD1,TRBV4-1,TGCGCCAGCAGCCCCCCGGGACAGAGAAACACCATATATTTT,CASSPPGQRNTIYF
TRBJ2-7,.,TRBD1,TRBV11-3,TGTGCCAGCAGCTTAGGGACAGGGGCCTTTTACGAGCAGTACTTC,CASSLGTGAFYEQYF
TRBJ1-4,.,.,TRBV6-2/TRBV6-3,TGTGCCAGCAGTTACTCGACAGGCGATAATGAAAAACTGTTTTTT,CASSYSTGDNEKLFF
TRBJ2-3,few,TRBD1,TRBV5-1,TGCGCCAGCAGACTGACAGGGGCTAGCACAGATACGCAGTATTTT,CASRLTGASTDTQYF
TRBJ2-7,.,.,TRBV7-2,TGTGCCAGCAGCTTAAATCACGGGCGCGAGCAGTACTTC,CASSLNHGREQYF
TRBJ1-4,.,.,TRBV5-8,TGTGCCAGCAGCGGCTCCGGACAACATAAAGGGGAAAAACTGTTTTTT,CASSGSGQHKGEKLFF
TRBJ2-3,once,.,TRBV6-2/TRBV6-3,TGTGCCAGCAGTTACTTGATCGGAGACAAGGTGTATTTT,CASSYLIGDKVYF
TRBJ2-2,few,TRBD1,TRBV5-4,TGTGCCAGCAGCTCTAGGGACAGAATAACCGGGGAGCTGTTTTTT,CASSSRDRITGELFF
TRBJ1-6,.,.,TRBV2,TGTGCCAGCAGTGATTCCTTAGCACCCCTCCACTTT,CASSDSLAPLHF
TRBJ1-1,.,.,TRBV5-1,TGCGCCAGCAGCTTGTCCGGGATGAACACTGAAGCTTTCTTT,CASSLSGMNTEAFF